The 4 T cell receptor beta chains given below trace back to one sample, sequenced in a study of blood T cell repertoires in COVID-19. Assay used: immunoSEQ multiplex PCR; TCRdb lists only in-frame clones, some missing. The table has about 110,000 clones, approximately 80% seen once. The sequenced sample consisted of peripheral blood. Receptors originate from an elderly woman with active or convalescent COVID-19.

As concerns this clone: The sample holds other DNA sequences that translate to the same CDR3. The gene calls are TRBV6-5 and TRBJ1-5; TRBD1 matches at 9 bases. V lost 8 bases, J lost 4 bases, and 0 bases stayed unmatched. The CDR3 extends over 12 amino acids. Germline V gene sequence: CDR1 MNHEY, CDR2 SVGAGI. CDR3 sequence (DNA): TGTGCCAGCGGACAGGGGAATCAGCCCCAGCATTTT. Protein sequence: CASGQGNQPQHF.

The J gene is TRBJ1-2, the V gene TRBV5-1; a weak D match, TRBD1 (5 bases). Trimming removed 4 bases from V and 4 bases from J, with 8 bases in between. The germline V gene has CDR1 SGHRS and CDR2 YFSETQ. The CDR3 consists of 12 residues. The CDR3 DNA follows: TGCGCCAGCAGCGGGGGGACCTATGGCTACACCTTC. As protein: CASSGGTYGYTF.

CDR3 residues: CASRPTGGGEQFF. CDR3 nucleotides: TGTGCCAGCCGACCAACAGGGGGCGGTGAGCAGTTCTTC. This chain connects TRBV19 to TRBJ2-1; 9 positions match TRBD1. From germline, CDR1 is LNHDA and CDR2 SQIVND (reference sequence). Trimming removed 9 bases from V and 9 bases from J; junction bases left unmatched: 9. The CDR3 contains 13 residues.

The chain combines TRBV24-1 with TRBJ2-7; 9 bases align to TRBD2. Unmatched junction bases numbered 4, after V lost 6 bases and J lost 2 bases. CDR3 length equals 14 residues. Germline V gene lookup returns CDR1 KGHDR and CDR2 SFDVKD. The CDR3 bases are TGTGCCACCAGTCCGGCTAGCGGGACCTACGAGCAGTACTTC. Protein sequence: CATSPASGTYEQYF.